A single sample gave rise to the 2 T cell receptor beta chains below, sequenced in a study of CXCR3-negative and CXCR3-positive naive CD8 T cells. Study findings and constraints: A higher hydrophobicity marked the TRB CDR3s of CXCR3-positive naive cells versus CXCR3-negative naive cells.

Libraries of TRB cDNA were made by 5' RACE and carried UMIs. TCRdb reprocessed the 5' RACE reads, keeping one entry per CDR3 protein, no DNA. The data show fewer than 90,000 distinct CDR3 sequences, and the top ten clones hold roughly 0.64%. Their antigen targets remain unknown. Sequencing used naive CXCR3+ CD8+ T cells from blood. Subset meaning: CD45RO-CCR7+CD27+CD95- naive CD8+ T cells expressing CXCR3 (TNR3+). The receptors stem from a human donor in good health. Some clones in this sample may be carry-over from other donors' samples.

The chain is built from TRBV29-1 and TRBJ2-1; checking the TCRdb D call of TRBD2 is not possible without DNA. The germline CDR1 and CDR2 sequences are SQVTM and ANQGSEA. There are 14 residues in the CDR3. This chain's CDR3 is CSVERGSLVNEQFF.

The V gene is TRBV7-6, the J gene TRBJ1-1. There are 14 residues in the CDR3. The germline CDR1 and CDR2 sequences are SGHVS and FNYEAQ. CDR3 protein: CASSPRRGSTEAFF.